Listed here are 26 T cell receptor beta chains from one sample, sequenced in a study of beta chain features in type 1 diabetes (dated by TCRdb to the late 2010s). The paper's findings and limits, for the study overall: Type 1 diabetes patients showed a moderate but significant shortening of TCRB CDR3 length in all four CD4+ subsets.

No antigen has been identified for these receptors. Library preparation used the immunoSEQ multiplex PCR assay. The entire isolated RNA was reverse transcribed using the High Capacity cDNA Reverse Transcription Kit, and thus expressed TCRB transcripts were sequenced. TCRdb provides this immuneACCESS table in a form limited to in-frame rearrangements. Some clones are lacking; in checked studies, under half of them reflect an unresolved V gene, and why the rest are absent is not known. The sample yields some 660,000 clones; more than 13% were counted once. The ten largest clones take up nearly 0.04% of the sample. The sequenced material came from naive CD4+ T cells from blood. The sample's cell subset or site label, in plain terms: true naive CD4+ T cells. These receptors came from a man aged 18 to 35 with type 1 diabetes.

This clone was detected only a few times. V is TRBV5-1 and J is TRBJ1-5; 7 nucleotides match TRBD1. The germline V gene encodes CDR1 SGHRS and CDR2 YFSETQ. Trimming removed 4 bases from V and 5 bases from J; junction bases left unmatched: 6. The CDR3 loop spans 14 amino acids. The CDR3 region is CASSEGARHQPQHF. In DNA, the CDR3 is TGCGCCAGCAGCGAGGGGGCCCGCCATCAGCCCCAGCATTTT.

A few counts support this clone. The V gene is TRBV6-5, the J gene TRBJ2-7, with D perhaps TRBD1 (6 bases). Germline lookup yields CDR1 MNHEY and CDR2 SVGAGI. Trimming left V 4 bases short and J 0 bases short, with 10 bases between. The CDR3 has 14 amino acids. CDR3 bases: TGTGCCAGCAGTTTCGGACAGAGCTCCTACGAGCAGTACTTC. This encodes CASSFGQSSYEQYF.

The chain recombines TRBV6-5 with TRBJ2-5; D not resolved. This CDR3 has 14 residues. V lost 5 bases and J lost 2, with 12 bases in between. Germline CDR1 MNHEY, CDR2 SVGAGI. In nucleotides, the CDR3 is TGTGCCAGCAGTGAAGGCAGGAATCAAGAGACCCAGTACTTC. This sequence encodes CASSEGRNQETQYF.

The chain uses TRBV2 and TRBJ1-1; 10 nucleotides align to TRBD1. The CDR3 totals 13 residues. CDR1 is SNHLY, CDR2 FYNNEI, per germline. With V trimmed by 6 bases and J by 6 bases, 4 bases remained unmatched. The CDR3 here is CASSSGTGAEAFF. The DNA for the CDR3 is TGTGCCAGCAGCTCCGGGACAGGGGCTGAAGCTTTCTTT.

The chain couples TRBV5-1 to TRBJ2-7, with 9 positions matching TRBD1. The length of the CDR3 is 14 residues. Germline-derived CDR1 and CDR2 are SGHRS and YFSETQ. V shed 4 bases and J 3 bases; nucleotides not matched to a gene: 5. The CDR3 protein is CASSKGQGVYEQYF. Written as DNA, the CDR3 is TGCGCCAGCAGCAAGGGACAGGGCGTCTACGAGCAGTACTTC.

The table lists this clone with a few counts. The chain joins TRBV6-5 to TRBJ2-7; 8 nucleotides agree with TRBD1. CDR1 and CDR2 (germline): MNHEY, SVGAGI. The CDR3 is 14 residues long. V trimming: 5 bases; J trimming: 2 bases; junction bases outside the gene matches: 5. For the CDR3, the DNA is TGTGCCAGCAGTACCGGACAGGGTACCTACGAGCAGTACTTC. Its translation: CASSTGQGTYEQYF.

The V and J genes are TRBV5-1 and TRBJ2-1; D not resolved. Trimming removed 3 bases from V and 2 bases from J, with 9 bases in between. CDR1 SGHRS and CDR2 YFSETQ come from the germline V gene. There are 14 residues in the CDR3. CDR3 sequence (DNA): TGCGCCAGCAGCTCCCAAGGACCCTACAATGAGCAGTTCTTC. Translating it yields CASSSQGPYNEQFF.

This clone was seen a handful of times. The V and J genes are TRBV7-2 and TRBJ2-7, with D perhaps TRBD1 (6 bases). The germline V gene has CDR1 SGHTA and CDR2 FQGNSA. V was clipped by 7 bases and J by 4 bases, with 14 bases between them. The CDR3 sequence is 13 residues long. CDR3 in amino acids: CASTDSLQYEQYF. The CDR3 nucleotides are TGTGCCAGCACGGACAGCCTTCAATACGAGCAGTACTTC. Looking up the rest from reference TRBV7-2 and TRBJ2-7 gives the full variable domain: GAGVSQSPSNKVTEKGKDVELRCDPISGHTALYWYRQSLGQGLEFLIYFQGNSAPDKSGLPSDRFSAERTGGSVSTLTIQRTQQEDSAVYLCASTDSLQYEQYFGPGTRLTVT.

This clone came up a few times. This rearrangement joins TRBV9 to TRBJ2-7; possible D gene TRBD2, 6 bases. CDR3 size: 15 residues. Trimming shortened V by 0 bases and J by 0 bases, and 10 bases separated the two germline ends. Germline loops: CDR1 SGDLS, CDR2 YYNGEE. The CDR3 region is CASSVGGLYSYEQYF. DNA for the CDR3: TGTGCCAGCAGCGTAGGGGGACTGTACTCCTACGAGCAGTACTTC.

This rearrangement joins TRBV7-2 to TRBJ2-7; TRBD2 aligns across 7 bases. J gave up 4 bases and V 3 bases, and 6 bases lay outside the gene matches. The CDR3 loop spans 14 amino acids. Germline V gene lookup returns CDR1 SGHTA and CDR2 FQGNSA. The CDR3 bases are TGTGCCAGCAGCTTCAGCGGGAAGGTATACGAGCAGTACTTC. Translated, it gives CASSFSGKVYEQYF.

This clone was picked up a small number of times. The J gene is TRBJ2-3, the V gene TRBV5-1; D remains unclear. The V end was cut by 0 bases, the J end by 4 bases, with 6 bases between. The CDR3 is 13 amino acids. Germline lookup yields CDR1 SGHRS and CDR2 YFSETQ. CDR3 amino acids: CASSLGAPDTQYF. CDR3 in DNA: TGCGCCAGCAGCTTGGGCGCTCCAGATACGCAGTATTTT.

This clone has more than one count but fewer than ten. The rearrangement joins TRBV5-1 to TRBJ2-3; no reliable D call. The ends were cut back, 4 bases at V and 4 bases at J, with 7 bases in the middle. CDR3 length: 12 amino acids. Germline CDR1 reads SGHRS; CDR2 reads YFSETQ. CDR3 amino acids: CASSEPADTQYF. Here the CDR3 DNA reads TGCGCCAGCAGCGAACCGGCAGATACGCAGTATTTT.

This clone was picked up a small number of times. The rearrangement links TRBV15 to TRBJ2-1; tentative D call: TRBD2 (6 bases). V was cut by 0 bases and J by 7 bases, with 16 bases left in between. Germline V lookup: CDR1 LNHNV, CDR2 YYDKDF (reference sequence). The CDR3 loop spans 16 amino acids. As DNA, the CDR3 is TGTGCCACCAGCAGAGAACGGCGGGGAACGTGGAATGAGCAGTTCTTC. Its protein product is CATSRERRGTWNEQFF.

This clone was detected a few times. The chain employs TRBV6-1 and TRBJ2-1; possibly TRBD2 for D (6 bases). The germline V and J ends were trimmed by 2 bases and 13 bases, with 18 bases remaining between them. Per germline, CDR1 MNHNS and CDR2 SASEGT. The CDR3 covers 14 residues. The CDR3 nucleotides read TGTGCCAGCAGTGAACAGGGACTTCTAAGGACCCAGTTCTTC. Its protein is CASSEQGLLRTQFF.

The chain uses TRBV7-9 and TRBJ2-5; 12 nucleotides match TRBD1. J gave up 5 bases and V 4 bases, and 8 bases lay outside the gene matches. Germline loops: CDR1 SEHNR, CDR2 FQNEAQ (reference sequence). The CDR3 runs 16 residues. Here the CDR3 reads CASSSLRDRGLETQYF. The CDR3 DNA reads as TGTGCCAGCAGCTCACTCCGGGACAGGGGGCTGGAGACCCAGTACTTC. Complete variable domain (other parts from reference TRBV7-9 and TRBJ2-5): DTGVSQNPRHKITKRGQNVTFRCDPISEHNRLYWYRQTLGQGPEFLTYFQNEAQLEKSRLLSDRFSAERPKGSFSTLEIQRTEQGDSAMYLCASSSLRDRGLETQYFGPGTRLLVL.

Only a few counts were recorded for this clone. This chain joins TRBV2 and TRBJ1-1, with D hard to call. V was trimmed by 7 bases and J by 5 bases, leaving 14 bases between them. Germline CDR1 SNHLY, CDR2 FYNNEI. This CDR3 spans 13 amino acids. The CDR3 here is CASTLLGGTEAFF. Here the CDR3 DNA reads TGTGCCAGCACCCTACTGGGAGGGACTGAAGCTTTCTTT.

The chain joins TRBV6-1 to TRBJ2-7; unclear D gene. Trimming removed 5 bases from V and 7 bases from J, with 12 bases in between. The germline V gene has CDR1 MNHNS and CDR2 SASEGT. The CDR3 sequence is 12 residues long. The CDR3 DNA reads TGTGCCAGCAGTACCGCCACCTGGGAGCAGTACTTC. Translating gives CASSTATWEQYF.

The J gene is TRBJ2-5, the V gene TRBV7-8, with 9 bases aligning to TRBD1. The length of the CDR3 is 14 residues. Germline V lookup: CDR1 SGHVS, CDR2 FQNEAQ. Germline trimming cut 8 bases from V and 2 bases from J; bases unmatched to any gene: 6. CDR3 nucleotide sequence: TGTGCCAGCGCTCAGGGACAGGGTCAAGAGACCCAGTACTTC. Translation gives CASAQGQGQETQYF.

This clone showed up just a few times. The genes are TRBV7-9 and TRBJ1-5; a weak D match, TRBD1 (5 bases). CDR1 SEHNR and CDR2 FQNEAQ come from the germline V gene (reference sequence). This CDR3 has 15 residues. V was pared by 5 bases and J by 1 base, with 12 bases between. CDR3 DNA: TGTGCCAGCAGCGAACAGGACGGGAGCAATCAGCCCCAGCATTTT. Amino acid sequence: CASSEQDGSNQPQHF.

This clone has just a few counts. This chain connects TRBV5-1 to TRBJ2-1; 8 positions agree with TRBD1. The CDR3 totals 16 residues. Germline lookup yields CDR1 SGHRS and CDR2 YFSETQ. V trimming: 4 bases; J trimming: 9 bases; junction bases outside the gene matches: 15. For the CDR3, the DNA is TGCGCCAGCAGCGTGTTAACAGGGGGGCTACGGAGTGAGCAGTTCTTC. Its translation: CASSVLTGGLRSEQFF. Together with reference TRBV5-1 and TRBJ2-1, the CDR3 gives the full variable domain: KAGVTQTPRYLIKTRGQQVTLSCSPISGHRSVSWYQQTPGQGLQFLFEYFSETQRNKGNFPGRFSGRQFSNSRSEMNVSTLELGDSALYLCASSVLTGGLRSEQFFGPGTRLTVL.

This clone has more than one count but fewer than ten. The CDR3 here is CASAGRTVSGANVLTF. Written as DNA, the CDR3 is TGTGCCAGCGCGGGTCGGACCGTCTCTGGGGCCAACGTCCTGACTTTC. The V call is TRBV28, the J call TRBJ2-6; TRBD2 is a possible D gene (5 bases). The CDR3 extends over 16 amino acids. The germline V gene has CDR1 MDHEN and CDR2 SYDVKM. V lost 8 bases and J 0 bases, leaving 14 bases between the germline ends.

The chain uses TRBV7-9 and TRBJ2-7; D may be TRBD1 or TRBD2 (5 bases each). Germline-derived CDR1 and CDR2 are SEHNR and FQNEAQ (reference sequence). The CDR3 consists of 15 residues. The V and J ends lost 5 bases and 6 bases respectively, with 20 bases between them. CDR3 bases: TGTGCCAGCAGCCTTGGGGGATCCAGACGCAGCGAGCAGTACTTC. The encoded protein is CASSLGGSRRSEQYF.

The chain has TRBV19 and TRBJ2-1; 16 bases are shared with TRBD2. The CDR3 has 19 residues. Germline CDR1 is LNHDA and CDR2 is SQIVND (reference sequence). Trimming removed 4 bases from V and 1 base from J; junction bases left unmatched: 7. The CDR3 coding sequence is TGTGCCAGTAGTAAGGGGACTAGCGGGGGGGCCCTATCCTACAATGAGCAGTTCTTC. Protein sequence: CASSKGTSGGALSYNEQFF.

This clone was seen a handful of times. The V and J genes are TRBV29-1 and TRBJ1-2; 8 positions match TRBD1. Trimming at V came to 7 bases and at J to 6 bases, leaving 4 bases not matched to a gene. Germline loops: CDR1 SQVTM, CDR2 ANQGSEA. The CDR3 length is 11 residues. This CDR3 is CSAGGADGYTF. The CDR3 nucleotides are TGCAGCGCAGGGGGCGCCGATGGCTACACCTTC.

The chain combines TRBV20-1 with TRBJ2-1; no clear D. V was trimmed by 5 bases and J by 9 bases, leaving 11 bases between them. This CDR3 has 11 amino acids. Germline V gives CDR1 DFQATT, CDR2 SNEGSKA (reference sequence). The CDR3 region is CSAPLIGEQFF. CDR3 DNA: TGCAGTGCTCCCTTGATTGGTGAGCAGTTCTTC.

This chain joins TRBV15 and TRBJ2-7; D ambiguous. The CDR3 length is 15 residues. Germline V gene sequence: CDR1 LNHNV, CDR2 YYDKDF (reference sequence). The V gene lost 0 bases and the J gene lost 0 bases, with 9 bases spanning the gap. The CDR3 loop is CATSRDGLSSYEQYF. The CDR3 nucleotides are TGTGCCACCAGCAGAGATGGTCTCAGCTCCTACGAGCAGTACTTC.